This TCR beta chain was sequenced in a study of identical twins. V was shortened by 2 bases and J by 2 bases, with 9 bases between the two germline ends. The CDR3 spans 14 residues. Per the germline V gene, CDR1 is ENHRY and CDR2 is SYGVKD. TCRdb re-called the 5' RACE reads with MiXCR, one entry per CDR3 protein. This table has 1.5 million to 2 million distinct CDR3 sequences, under 35% appearing once. This clonotype was recorded a few times. What was sequenced was cord blood. The receptor comes from a newborn girl in good health. The chain combines TRBV10-3 with TRBJ1-2; weak D call: TRBD1 (5 bases). CDR3 protein: CAISEGAINYGYTF. In nucleotides, the CDR3 is TGTGCCATCAGTGAGGGGGCGATAAACTATGGCTACACCTTC.